Listed here are 18 T cell receptor beta chains from one sample, sequenced in a study of cytomegalovirus exposure and HLA in healthy donors. Use of 60 Vbeta and 13 Jbeta primers characterized the PCR. Sequencing was performed with immunoSEQ multiplex PCR; in TCRdb, only in-frame clones are kept and a portion is missing. The sample lists about 120,000 clones; approximately 81% were seen once. The sequencing input was PBMCs. Receptors originate from a woman aged 25 to 39 in good health and CMV-seronegative.

The chain is built from TRBV6-6 and TRBJ2-3; 12 nucleotides align to TRBD2. Unmatched junction bases numbered 4, after V lost 4 bases and J lost 2 bases. There are 16 residues in the CDR3. The germline V gene encodes CDR1 MNHNY and CDR2 SVGAGI (reference sequence). CDR3 loop: CASSSGLAGFTDTQYF. In DNA form, the CDR3 reads TGTGCCAGCAGTTCAGGACTAGCGGGATTCACAGATACGCAGTATTTT.

This clone was seen ten or more times. The rearrangement uses TRBV7-2 and TRBJ2-1; D gene uncertain. The V gene lost 2 bases and the J gene lost 6 bases, with 8 bases spanning the gap. CDR1 and CDR2 from the germline V gene are SGHTA and FQGNSA. The CDR3 spans 13 residues. CDR3 sequence (DNA): TGTGCCAGCAGCTTACCCCCTTTCAATGAGCAGTTCTTC. Translated: CASSLPPFNEQFF.

This clone was detected a few times. The V gene is TRBV6-6, the J gene TRBJ1-3, with a possible D match to TRBD1 (6 bases). Trimming shortened V by 3 bases and J by 0 bases, and 12 bases separated the two germline ends. Germline loops: CDR1 MNHNY, CDR2 SVGAGI (reference sequence). This CDR3 spans 16 amino acids. The DNA of the CDR3 is TGTGCCAGCAGTTATGCAGGGGTGGGCTCTGGAAACACCATATATTTT. Its protein product is CASSYAGVGSGNTIYF.

This clone occurred once. The rearrangement joins TRBV6-6 to TRBJ1-5; D may be TRBD1 (5 bases). Germline loops: CDR1 MNHNY, CDR2 SVGAGI (reference sequence). The germline V and J ends were trimmed by 6 bases and 10 bases, with 19 bases remaining between them. This CDR3 contains 14 residues. The CDR3 DNA reads TGTGCCAGCAGCTTCCCAGGAGGGACCGATCCCCAGCATTTT. Amino acids: CASSFPGGTDPQHF.

In this sample, this clone turned up once. CDR3 sequence (DNA): TGTGCCAGCAGCTTAGCGGGGAGCTCCTACAATGAGCAGTTCTTC. Translating gives CASSLAGSSYNEQFF. V is TRBV11-3 and J is TRBJ2-1, with a tentative D call TRBD2 (5 bases). CDR1 and CDR2 (germline): SGHNT, YENEEA. This CDR3 is built from 15 residues. With 1 base removed from V and 0 bases from J, the gap between germline ends came to 7 bases.

The V gene is TRBV7-2, the J gene TRBJ2-1, with 7 bases that match TRBD1. Germline V gene data show CDR1 as SGHTA and CDR2 as FQGNSA. The CDR3 consists of 14 residues. J was trimmed by 5 bases and V by 4 bases; bases with no gene match: 5. The CDR3 region is CASSYGTANNEQFF. The CDR3 DNA reads TGTGCCAGCAGCTATGGGACAGCCAACAATGAGCAGTTCTTC.

This clone has only a few counts. The chain uses TRBV10-1 and TRBJ2-3, with 7 bases aligning to TRBD2. V lost 0 bases and J lost 4; bases outside the gene matches: 7. CDR1 and CDR2 from the germline V gene are WNHNN and SYGVQD (reference sequence). This CDR3 is 16 amino acids long. CDR3 protein: CASSESGGIRSDTQYF. As DNA, the CDR3 is TGCGCCAGCAGTGAGTCGGGAGGGATTCGGTCAGATACGCAGTATTTT.

The chain recombines TRBV2 with TRBJ1-5; 7 bases are shared with TRBD1. The CDR3 sequence is 14 residues long. Germline trimming cut 4 bases from V and 5 bases from J; bases unmatched to any gene: 5. Per the germline V gene, CDR1 is SNHLY and CDR2 is FYNNEI. The chain's CDR3 is CASSAPQGDQPQHF. CDR3 nucleotide sequence: TGTGCCAGCAGTGCGCCGCAGGGGGATCAGCCCCAGCATTTT.

The CDR3 region is CAYREGEQYF. The CDR3 region has the DNA TGTGCCTACAGGGAGGGCGAGCAGTACTTC. The chain carries TRBV30 and TRBJ2-7, with D tentatively TRBD2 (7 bases). Between the trimmed V and J ends, which lost 7 bases and 6 bases, there was a span of 10 bases. This CDR3 is built from 10 residues. The germline gives CDR1 GTSNPN, CDR2 SVGIG (reference sequence).

There are a few counts of this clone. V is TRBV14 and J is TRBJ2-2; D possibly corresponds to TRBD1 (5 bases). The CDR3 runs 15 residues. V lost 1 base and J lost 4, with 10 bases in between. Germline CDR1 and CDR2: SGHDN and FVKESK. The DNA of the CDR3 is TGTGCCAGCAGCCAAGGATCAGGGCTCACCGGGGAGCTGTTTTTT. Its translation is CASSQGSGLTGELFF.

This clone was found once. The gene calls are TRBV4-1 and TRBJ2-1, with D possibly TRBD1 on 7 matching bases. The CDR3 extends over 15 amino acids. Germline loops: CDR1 MGHRA, CDR2 YSYEKL. Trimming removed 3 bases at V and 3 bases at J, with 12 bases between. The CDR3 nucleotides read TGCGCCAGCAGCCAGGGCGGGACAGACTACAATGAGCAGTTCTTC. The encoded protein is CASSQGGTDYNEQFF.

CDR3 protein: CASSLGGRTGAHEQYF. The DNA of the CDR3 is TGTGCCAGCAGCTTGGGTGGGCGGACAGGGGCCCACGAGCAGTACTTC. The chain uses TRBV5-4 and TRBJ2-7; TRBD1 agrees at 9 bases. The CDR3 covers 16 residues. Germline CDR1 and CDR2: SGHNT and YYREEE (reference sequence). Losses at the gene ends were 0 bases for V and 5 bases for J; bases not matched to a gene: 9.

The chain has TRBV5-4 and TRBJ1-5, with D unresolved. Germline V gene lookup returns CDR1 SGHNT and CDR2 YYREEE (reference sequence). This CDR3 has 16 amino acids. The V and J ends lost 5 bases and 5 bases respectively, with 20 bases between them. CDR3 protein: CASRSRVLLSYQPQHF. The DNA of the CDR3 is TGTGCCAGCAGATCCCGGGTTCTTCTCTCCTATCAGCCCCAGCATTTT.

This chain connects TRBV27 to TRBJ1-1, with no clear D. The CDR3 contains 13 residues. The V end was cut by 3 bases, the J end by 1 base, with 6 bases between. Germline CDR1 reads MNHEY; CDR2 reads SMNVEV (reference sequence). CDR3 region: CASSLSRNTEAFF. Here the CDR3 DNA reads TGTGCCAGCAGTTTGTCCAGGAACACTGAAGCTTTCTTT.

The chain employs TRBV5-6 and TRBJ2-5; weak D call: TRBD2 (5 bases). The J call is uncertain, as TRBJ2-7 better fits the DNA end. The CDR3 has 11 residues. Germline values: CDR1 SGHDT, CDR2 YYEEEE. The CDR3 protein is CASSRGIEQYF. Here the CDR3 DNA reads TGTGCCAGCAGCCGAGGGATCGAGCAGTACTTC.

The rearrangement joins TRBV5-1 to TRBJ2-3, with a weak D call TRBD2 (5 bases). The CDR3 covers 15 residues. The germline CDR1 and CDR2 sequences are SGHRS and YFSETQ. V dropped 2 bases and J dropped 5 bases, with 15 bases sitting between them. CDR3 residues: CASSFEEAGEDTQYF. The CDR3 DNA is TGCGCCAGCAGCTTTGAGGAGGCCGGAGAAGATACGCAGTATTTT. The variable domain in full, with the rest retrieved from reference TRBV5-1 and TRBJ2-3, is KAGVTQTPRYLIKTRGQQVTLSCSPISGHRSVSWYQQTPGQGLQFLFEYFSETQRNKGNFPGRFSGRQFSNSRSEMNVSTLELGDSALYLCASSFEEAGEDTQYFGPGTRLTVL.

The rearrangement uses TRBV4-3 and TRBJ2-7, with a tentative D call TRBD2 (6 bases). This CDR3 has 17 residues. Trimming left V 4 bases short and J 3 bases short, with 22 bases between. Germline V gives CDR1 LGHNA, CDR2 YSLEER. The DNA of the CDR3 is TGCGCCAGCAGCCCAGGCATGACCAGCGGGCCGGGCTACGAGCAGTACTTC. Protein: CASSPGMTSGPGYEQYF.

The chain links TRBV19 to TRBJ1-5, with D possibly TRBD1 on 5 matching bases. The CDR3 consists of 13 residues. The germline V gene has CDR1 LNHDA and CDR2 SQIVND (reference sequence). Between the trimmed V and J ends, which lost 0 bases and 7 bases, there was a span of 7 bases. CDR3 protein: CASSIDQGQPQHF. The CDR3 DNA reads as TGTGCCAGTAGTATAGATCAGGGACAGCCCCAGCATTTT. Variable domain in full (rest from reference TRBV19 and TRBJ1-5): DGGITQSPKYLFRKEGQNVTLSCEQNLNHDAMYWYRQDPGQGLRLIYYSQIVNDFQKGDIAEGYSVSREKKESFPLTVTSAQKNPTAFYLCASSIDQGQPQHFGDGTRLSIL.